This TCR beta chain was captured in a study of cytomegalovirus exposure and HLA in healthy donors. This clone has just one count. J was trimmed by 5 bases and V by 2 bases; bases with no gene match: 2. Germline V lookup: CDR1 KGHSH, CDR2 LQKENI. The CDR3 contains 15 residues. Primers: 60 Vbeta forward and 13 Jbeta reverse. Sequencing was performed with immunoSEQ multiplex PCR; in TCRdb, only in-frame clones are kept and a portion is missing. Counted here are roughly 130,000 clones, around three quarters occurring once; the ten biggest clones make up approximately 2%. The sequence came from a man aged 18-30 years in good health and CMV-seronegative. The genes are TRBV18 and TRBJ2-7; TRBD2 matches 14 bases. Sequencing input: PBMCs. CDR3 nucleotide sequence: TGTGCCAGCTCACCAAGACTAGCGGGAGGGAACGAGCAGTACTTC. It yields the protein CASSPRLAGGNEQYF.